The T cell receptor beta chain described here comes from a study of identifying expanded T cells in peripheral blood. Repertoires were generated with immunoSEQ multiplex PCR, while TCRdb's copy carries only in-frame clones and drops some. The sample lists fewer than 110,000 clones, around 90% occurring once. V lost 1 base to trimming and J lost 2 bases, with 7 bases between them. CDR3 length: 13 amino acids. CDR1 GTSNPN and CDR2 SVGIG come from the germline V gene (reference sequence). Study findings and constraints: Approximately two-week clone count variance significantly increased as total template count grew. Approximately 1.2 clones differed between technical replicates, versus roughly 17 and 20 over time.

Healthy donors had no documented immune events, such as infections, while sampled. A note on this clone: Its specificity is unknown.

The receptor's source is a person aged 18 to 75 in good health. The chain couples TRBV30 to TRBJ2-3; TRBD1 is a possible D gene (6 bases). Sequencing input: blood. The CDR3 protein is CAWSGGHTDTQYF. The CDR3, as DNA: TGTGCCTGGAGTGGGGGGCACACAGATACGCAGTATTTT.